This T cell receptor (beta chain) was documented in a study of blood T cell repertoires in COVID-19. As for the study in general: The United States, Italy and Spain provided the acute and convalescent COVID-19 samples. T cells, B-cell-depleted T cells, or PBMCs supplied cDNA or gDNA.

As processed by the authors: Reference gene primer amplification yielded estimated nucleated cell counts. Method: immunoSEQ multiplex PCR; TCRdb's copy keeps in-frame clones and lacks some. The V and J calls and the clone size are those of that table, but D and trimming were determined from the DNA. The sample shows some 220,000 clones, less than 85% of them seen only once. This CDR3 is 18 amino acids long. Germline V CDR1 and CDR2: ENHRY, SYGVKD. Trimming took 0 bases from V and 2 from J; bases not matched to a gene: 3. The chain has TRBV10-3 and TRBJ2-6; 11 bases line up with TRBD1. The specimen was peripheral blood. The source is a woman between 65 and 79 years old with acute or convalescent COVID-19. CDR3: CAISESGQGGAGANVLTF. The DNA for the CDR3 is TGTGCCATCAGTGAGTCGGGACAGGGGGGCGCTGGGGCCAACGTCCTGACTTTC.